This paragraph covers one T cell receptor beta chain sequence. No antigen is known for it. The sample holds no much larger clone one base away, and base qualities are not on file. Library preparation employed the immunoSEQ multiplex PCR assay. As stored in TCRdb, this immuneACCESS dataset retains in-frame rearrangements with V and J assigned. A fraction of the clones does not appear; measured against another copy, unresolved V genes explain less than half of the discrepancy, and the remainder lacks a known reason. Recorded for this sample are 50,000 or so clones; 91% of them occurred a single time. The ten largest clones represent over 1% of the sample. This entry comes from a study of T cell changes during pregnancy in multiple sclerosis (dated by TCRdb to the late 2010s). Regarding the complete study: The study looked at changes in the T cell repertoire across pregnancy in women with multiple sclerosis.

Trimming at the junction amounts to 3 bases on V and 3 bases on J, and the germline ends lie 12 bases apart. For CDR1 and CDR2, the germline V gene lists MGHRA and YSYEKL. Reading from cysteine to phenylalanine, the CDR3 counts 14 amino acids. Only the CDR3 DNA is retained, 42 bases long and in frame from the first base. The rearranged chain carries TRBV4-1 and TRBJ2-7; TRBD2 is perhaps the D gene, given 5 matching bases. The sample in question was peripheral blood, obtained after pregnancy. The receptor comes from a female donor in good health, enrolled as a control in a pregnancy study. The CDR3 in this case is CASSHTDSGYEQYF. At the DNA level, the sequence is TGCGCCAGCAGCCATACGGACTCCGGCTACGAGCAGTACTTC.